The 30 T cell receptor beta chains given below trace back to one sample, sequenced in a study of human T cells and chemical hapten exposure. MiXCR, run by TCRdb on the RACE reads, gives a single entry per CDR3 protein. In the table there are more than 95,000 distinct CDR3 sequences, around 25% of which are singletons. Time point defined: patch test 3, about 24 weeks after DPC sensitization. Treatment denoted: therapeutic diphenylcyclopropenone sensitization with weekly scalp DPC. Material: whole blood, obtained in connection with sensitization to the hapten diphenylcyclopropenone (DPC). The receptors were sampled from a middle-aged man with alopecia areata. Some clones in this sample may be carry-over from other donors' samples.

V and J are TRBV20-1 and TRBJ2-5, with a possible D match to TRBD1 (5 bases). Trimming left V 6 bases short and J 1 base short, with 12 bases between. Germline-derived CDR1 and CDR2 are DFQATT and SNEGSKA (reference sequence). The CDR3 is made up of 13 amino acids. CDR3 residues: CSAPDRRQETQYF. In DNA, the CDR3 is TGCAGTGCCCCCGACAGACGCCAAGAGACCCAGTACTTC.

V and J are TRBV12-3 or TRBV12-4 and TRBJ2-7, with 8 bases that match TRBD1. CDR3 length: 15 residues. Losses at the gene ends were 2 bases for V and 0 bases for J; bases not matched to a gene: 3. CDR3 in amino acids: CASSLRTGSSYEQYF. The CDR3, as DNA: TGTGCCAGCAGTTTAAGGACAGGGAGCTCCTACGAGCAGTACTTC.

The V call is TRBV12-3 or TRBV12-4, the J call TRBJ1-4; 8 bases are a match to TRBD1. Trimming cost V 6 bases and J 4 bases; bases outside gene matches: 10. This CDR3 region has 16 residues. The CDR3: CASRPGQERLNEKLFF. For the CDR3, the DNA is TGTGCCAGCAGGCCGGGACAGGAACGTCTTAATGAAAAACTGTTTTTT.

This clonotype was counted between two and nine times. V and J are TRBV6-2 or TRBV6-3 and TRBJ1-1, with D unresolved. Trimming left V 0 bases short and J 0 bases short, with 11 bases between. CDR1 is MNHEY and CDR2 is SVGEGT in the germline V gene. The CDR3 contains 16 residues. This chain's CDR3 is CASSYSSDGVNTEAFF. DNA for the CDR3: TGTGCCAGCAGTTACTCGAGTGACGGGGTGAACACTGAAGCTTTCTTT.

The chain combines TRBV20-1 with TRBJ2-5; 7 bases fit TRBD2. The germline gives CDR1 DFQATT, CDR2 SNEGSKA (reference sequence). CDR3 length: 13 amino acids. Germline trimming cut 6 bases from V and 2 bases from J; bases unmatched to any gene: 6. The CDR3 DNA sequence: TGCAGTGCCATTACTAGCGTACAAGAGACCCAGTACTTC. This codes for CSAITSVQETQYF.

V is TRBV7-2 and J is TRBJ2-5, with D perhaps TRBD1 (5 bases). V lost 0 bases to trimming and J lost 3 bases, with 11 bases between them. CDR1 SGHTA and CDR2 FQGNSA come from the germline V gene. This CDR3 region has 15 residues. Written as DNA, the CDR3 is TGTGCCAGCAGCTTAGCGGGGCAGGAAGAAGAGACCCAGTACTTC. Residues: CASSLAGQEEETQYF.

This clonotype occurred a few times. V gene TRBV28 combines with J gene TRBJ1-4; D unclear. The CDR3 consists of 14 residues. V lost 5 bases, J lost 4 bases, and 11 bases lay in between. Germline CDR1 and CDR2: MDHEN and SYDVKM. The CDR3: CASSPGGLNEKLFF. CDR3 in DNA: TGTGCCAGCAGTCCCGGCGGGCTTAATGAAAAACTGTTTTTT.

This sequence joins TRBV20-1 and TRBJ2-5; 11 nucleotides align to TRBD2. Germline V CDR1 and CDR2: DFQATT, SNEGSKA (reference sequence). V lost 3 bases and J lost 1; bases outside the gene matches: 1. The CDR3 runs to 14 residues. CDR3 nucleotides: TGCAGTGCTAGGGGGACTAGCGGCCAAGAGACCCAGTACTTC. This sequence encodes CSARGTSGQETQYF.

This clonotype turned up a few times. The CDR3 bases are TGCAGTGCTAGAGAAAGGGGGGGGGAAAGGGATGGCTACACCTTC. This encodes CSARERGGERDGYTF. The chain uses TRBV20-1 and TRBJ1-2, with D tentatively TRBD1 (6 bases). V lost 0 bases and J 6 bases, leaving 17 bases between the germline ends. Germline CDR1 reads DFQATT; CDR2 reads SNEGSKA (reference sequence). The length of the CDR3 is 15 residues.

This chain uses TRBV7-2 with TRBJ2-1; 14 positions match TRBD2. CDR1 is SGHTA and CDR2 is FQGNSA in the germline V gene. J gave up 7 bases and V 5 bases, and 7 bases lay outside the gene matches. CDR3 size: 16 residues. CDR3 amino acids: CASSPGLAGAGNEQFF. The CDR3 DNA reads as TGTGCCAGCAGCCCGGGACTAGCGGGAGCCGGGAATGAGCAGTTCTTC.

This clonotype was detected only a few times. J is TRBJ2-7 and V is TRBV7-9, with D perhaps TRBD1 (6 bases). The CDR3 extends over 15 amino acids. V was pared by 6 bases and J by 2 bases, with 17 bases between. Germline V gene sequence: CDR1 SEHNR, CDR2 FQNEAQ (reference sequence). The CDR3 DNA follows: TGTGCCAGCAGTTCGCTAGGGGGTAGGGCCTACGAGCAGTACTTC. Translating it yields CASSSLGGRAYEQYF.

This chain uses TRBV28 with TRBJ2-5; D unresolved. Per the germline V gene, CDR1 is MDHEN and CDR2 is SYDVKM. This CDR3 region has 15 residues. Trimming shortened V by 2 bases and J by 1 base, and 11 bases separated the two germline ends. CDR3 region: CASSLVARIQETQYF. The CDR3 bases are TGTGCCAGCAGTTTAGTAGCTCGGATCCAAGAGACCCAGTACTTC.

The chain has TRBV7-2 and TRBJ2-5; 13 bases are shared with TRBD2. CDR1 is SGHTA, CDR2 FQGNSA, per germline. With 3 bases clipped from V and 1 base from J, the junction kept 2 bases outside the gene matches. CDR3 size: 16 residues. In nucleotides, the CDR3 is TGTGCCAGCAGCTTCGGGACTAGCGGGGCCCAAGAGACCCAGTACTTC. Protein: CASSFGTSGAQETQYF.

This chain's CDR3 is CASSLIGTPRREQYF. The CDR3 DNA reads as TGTGCCAGCAGCCTTATCGGGACCCCTAGGCGCGAGCAGTACTTC. This chain joins TRBV12-3 or TRBV12-4 and TRBJ2-7; the D gene could be TRBD1 or TRBD2 (5 bases each). Deletions cut 6 bases from V and 6 bases from J, with 21 bases between. The length of the CDR3 is 15 residues.

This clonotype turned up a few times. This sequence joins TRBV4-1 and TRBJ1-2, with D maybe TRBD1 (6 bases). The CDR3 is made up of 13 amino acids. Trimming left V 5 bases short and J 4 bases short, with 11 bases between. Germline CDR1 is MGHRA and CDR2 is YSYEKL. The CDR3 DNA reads TGCGCCAGCAGCATGGACAGCCGCTATGGCTACACCTTC. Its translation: CASSMDSRYGYTF.

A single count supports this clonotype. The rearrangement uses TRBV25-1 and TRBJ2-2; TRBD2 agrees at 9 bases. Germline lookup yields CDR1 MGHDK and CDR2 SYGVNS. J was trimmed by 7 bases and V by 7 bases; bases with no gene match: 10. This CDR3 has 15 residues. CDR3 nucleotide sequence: TGTGCCAGCAACTTAGCGGGAGTCGCGGGCGGGGAGCTGTTTTTT. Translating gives CASNLAGVAGGELFF.

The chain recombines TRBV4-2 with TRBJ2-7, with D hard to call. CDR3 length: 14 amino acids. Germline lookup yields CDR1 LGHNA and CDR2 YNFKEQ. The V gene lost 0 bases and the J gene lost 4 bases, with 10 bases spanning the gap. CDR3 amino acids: CASSQDLTAYEQYF. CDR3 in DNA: TGTGCCAGCAGCCAAGATCTAACTGCATACGAGCAGTACTTC.

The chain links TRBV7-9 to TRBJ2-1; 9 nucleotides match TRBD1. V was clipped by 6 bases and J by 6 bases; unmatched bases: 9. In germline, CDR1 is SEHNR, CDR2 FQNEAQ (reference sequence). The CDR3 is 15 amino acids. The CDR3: CASRTTGTGTNEQFF. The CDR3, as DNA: TGTGCCAGCAGAACCACCGGGACAGGGACCAATGAGCAGTTCTTC.

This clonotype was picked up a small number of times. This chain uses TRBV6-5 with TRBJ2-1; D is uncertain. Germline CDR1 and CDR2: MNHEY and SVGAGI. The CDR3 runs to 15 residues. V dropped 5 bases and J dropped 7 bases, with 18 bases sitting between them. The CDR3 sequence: CASSPERTLANEQFF. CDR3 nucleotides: TGTGCCAGCAGTCCCGAACGAACCCTTGCTAATGAGCAGTTCTTC.

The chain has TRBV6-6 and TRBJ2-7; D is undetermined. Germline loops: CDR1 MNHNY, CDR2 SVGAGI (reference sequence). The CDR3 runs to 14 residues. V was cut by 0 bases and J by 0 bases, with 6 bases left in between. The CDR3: CASSYSRYSYEQYF. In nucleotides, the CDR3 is TGTGCCAGCAGTTACTCCCGCTACTCCTACGAGCAGTACTTC.

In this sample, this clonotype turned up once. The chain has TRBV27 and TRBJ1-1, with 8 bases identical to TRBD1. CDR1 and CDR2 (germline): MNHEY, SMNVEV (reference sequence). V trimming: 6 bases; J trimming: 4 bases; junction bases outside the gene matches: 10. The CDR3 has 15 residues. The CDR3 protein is CASSPRTGSVTEAFF. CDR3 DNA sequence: TGTGCCAGCAGCCCAAGGACAGGGAGTGTCACTGAAGCTTTCTTT.

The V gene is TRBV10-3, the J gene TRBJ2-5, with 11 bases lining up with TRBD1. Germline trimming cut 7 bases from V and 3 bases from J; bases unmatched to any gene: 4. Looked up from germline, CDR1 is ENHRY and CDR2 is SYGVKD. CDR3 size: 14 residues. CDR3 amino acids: CAIMPGQGEETQYF. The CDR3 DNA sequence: TGTGCCATCATGCCGGGACAGGGGGAAGAGACCCAGTACTTC.

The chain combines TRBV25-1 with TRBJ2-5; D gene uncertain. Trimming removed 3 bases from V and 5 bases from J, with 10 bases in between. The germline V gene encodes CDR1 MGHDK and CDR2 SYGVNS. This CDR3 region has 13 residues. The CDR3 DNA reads TGTGCCAGCAGTGATTCCCTTGGGGAGACCCAGTACTTC. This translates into CASSDSLGETQYF.

The CDR3 sequence is CASSQDQTSGRYEQYF. The CDR3 nucleotides are TGTGCCAGCAGCCAAGATCAGACTAGCGGGCGCTACGAGCAGTACTTC. V and J are TRBV4-2 and TRBJ2-7; 10 positions agree with TRBD2. V lost 0 bases and J lost 3; bases outside the gene matches: 5. This CDR3 has 16 amino acids. Germline V gives CDR1 LGHNA, CDR2 YNFKEQ.

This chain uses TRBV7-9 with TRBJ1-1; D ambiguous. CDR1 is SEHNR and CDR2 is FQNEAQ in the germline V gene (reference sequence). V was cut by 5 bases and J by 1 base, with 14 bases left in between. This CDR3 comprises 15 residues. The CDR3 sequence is CASSPPGRENTEAFF. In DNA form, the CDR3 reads TGTGCCAGCAGCCCACCAGGACGGGAGAACACTGAAGCTTTCTTT.

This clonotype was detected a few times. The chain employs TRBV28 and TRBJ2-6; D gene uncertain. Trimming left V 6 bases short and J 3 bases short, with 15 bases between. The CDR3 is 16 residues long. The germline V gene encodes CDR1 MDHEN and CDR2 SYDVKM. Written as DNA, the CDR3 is TGTGCCAGCAGCGGACCGCCTTCTTTTGGGGCCAACGTCCTGACTTTC. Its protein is CASSGPPSFGANVLTF.

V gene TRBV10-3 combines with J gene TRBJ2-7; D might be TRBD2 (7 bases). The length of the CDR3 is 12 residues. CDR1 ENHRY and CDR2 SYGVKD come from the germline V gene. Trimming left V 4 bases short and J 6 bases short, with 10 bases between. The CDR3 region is CAISGGGPEQYF. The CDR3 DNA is TGTGCCATCAGTGGGGGGGGGCCCGAGCAGTACTTC.

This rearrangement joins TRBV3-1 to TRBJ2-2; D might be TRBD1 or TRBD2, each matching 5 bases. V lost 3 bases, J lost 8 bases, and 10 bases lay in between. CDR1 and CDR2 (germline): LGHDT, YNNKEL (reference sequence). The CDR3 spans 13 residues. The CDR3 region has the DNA TGTGCCAGCAGCCAGGGGGATGGTGGGGAGCTGTTTTTT. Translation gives CASSQGDGGELFF.

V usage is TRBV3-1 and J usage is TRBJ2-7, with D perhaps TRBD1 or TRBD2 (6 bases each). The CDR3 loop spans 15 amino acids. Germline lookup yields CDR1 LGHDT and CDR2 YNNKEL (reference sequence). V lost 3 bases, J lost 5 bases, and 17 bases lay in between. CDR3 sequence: CASSQSRRRGDEQYF. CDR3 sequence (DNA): TGTGCCAGCAGCCAGTCAAGACGGAGGGGGGACGAGCAGTACTTC.

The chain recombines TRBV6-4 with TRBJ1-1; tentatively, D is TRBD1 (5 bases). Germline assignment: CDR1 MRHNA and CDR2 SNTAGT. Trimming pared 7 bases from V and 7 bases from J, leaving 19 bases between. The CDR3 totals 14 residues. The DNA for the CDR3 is TGTGCCAGCAACCGTAAGAGGGGCCGGGGTGAAGCTTTCTTT. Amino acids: CASNRKRGRGEAFF.